A single sample gave rise to the 27 T cell receptor beta chains below, sequenced in a study of T cell responses to AZD1222 COVID-19 vaccine. TCRdb's copy holds only in-frame clones and misses some; the assay was immunoSEQ multiplex PCR. The sample contains about 140,000 clones, roughly 90% of which appear only once. Material: peripheral blood, obtained on day 0 of AZD1222 vaccination. The receptors shown here come from an adult in good health.

The chain joins TRBV6-5 to TRBJ2-3; TRBD2 matches at 9 bases. The CDR3 is 15 amino acids. The trim removed 5 bases at V and 2 bases at J, leaving 5 bases unmatched. Germline V gene sequence: CDR1 MNHEY, CDR2 SVGAGI. The CDR3, as DNA: TGTGCCAGCAGTATAAGCGGGGGGCCCACAGATACGCAGTATTTT. It translates to CASSISGGPTDTQYF.

This clone appeared a single time. This chain connects TRBV28 to TRBJ2-7, with 7 bases identical to TRBD1. This CDR3 has 13 amino acids. J lost 7 bases, V lost 3 bases, and 6 bases had no gene match. The germline gives CDR1 MDHEN, CDR2 SYDVKM. The CDR3 region is CASSLTGFWEQYF. CDR3 in DNA: TGTGCCAGCAGTTTGACAGGGTTTTGGGAGCAGTACTTC.

CDR3 amino acids: CASTPLDTGELFF. DNA for the CDR3: TGTGCCAGCACCCCGCTCGACACCGGGGAGCTGTTTTTT. The chain couples TRBV9 to TRBJ2-2, with D unresolved. Germline V gene lookup returns CDR1 SGDLS and CDR2 YYNGEE. Trimming removed 6 bases from V and 3 bases from J, with 9 bases in between. This CDR3 comprises 13 residues.

The V and J genes are TRBV5-1 and TRBJ2-7; D perhaps matches TRBD1 (5 bases). The germline CDR1 and CDR2 sequences are SGHRS and YFSETQ. The ends were cut back, 0 bases at V and 0 bases at J, with 16 bases in the middle. The CDR3 is 17 residues long. DNA of the CDR3: TGCGCCAGCAGCTTGGCCGCAATCGGGCAGGGCTCCTACGAGCAGTACTTC. Protein product: CASSLAAIGQGSYEQYF. The full variable domain, its missing parts supplied by reference TRBV5-1 and TRBJ2-7, is KAGVTQTPRYLIKTRGQQVTLSCSPISGHRSVSWYQQTPGQGLQFLFEYFSETQRNKGNFPGRFSGRQFSNSRSEMNVSTLELGDSALYLCASSLAAIGQGSYEQYFGPGTRLTVT.

J is TRBJ1-1 and V is TRBV2; 7 bases align to TRBD1. Looked up from germline, CDR1 is SNHLY and CDR2 is FYNNEI. V dropped 5 bases and J dropped 7; count of bases not matched to a gene: 7. This CDR3 region has 13 residues. CDR3 coding DNA: TGTGCCAGCAGTCCCCGGGACAGCCTTGAAGCTTTCTTT. Protein product: CASSPRDSLEAFF.

The chain carries TRBV4-1 and TRBJ2-1; D gene uncertain. The germline gives CDR1 MGHRA, CDR2 YSYEKL. V was cut by 0 bases and J by 2 bases, with 8 bases left in between. The CDR3 is made up of 15 amino acids. CDR3 in amino acids: CASSQDRIAYNEQFF. The CDR3 DNA reads as TGCGCCAGCAGCCAAGACAGGATCGCCTACAATGAGCAGTTCTTC.

The chain is built from TRBV7-2 and TRBJ1-2; D is ambiguous. There are 13 residues in the CDR3. Germline V gene data show CDR1 as SGHTA and CDR2 as FQGNSA. V was trimmed by 1 base and J by 5 bases, leaving 8 bases between them. CDR3 sequence: CASSLGASYGYTF. The CDR3 coding sequence is TGTGCCAGCAGCTTAGGGGCGAGTTATGGCTACACCTTC.

This sequence joins TRBV19 and TRBJ1-5; D ambiguous. CDR3 length: 14 amino acids. With 7 bases removed from V and 2 bases from J, the gap between germline ends came to 12 bases. Germline CDR1 LNHDA, CDR2 SQIVND (reference sequence). DNA for the CDR3: TGTGCCAGTATCGGAGGGCCGGGCAATCAGCCCCAGCATTTT. This sequence encodes CASIGGPGNQPQHF.

The gene calls are TRBV19 and TRBJ2-6; 7 bases match TRBD2. Germline V CDR1 and CDR2: LNHDA, SQIVND (reference sequence). V was pared by 6 bases and J by 8 bases, with 10 bases of the junction left unmatched. The CDR3 consists of 15 residues. CDR3: CASSSSGGLTNVLTF. CDR3 sequence (DNA): TGTGCCAGTAGCTCCTCGGGAGGACTAACCAACGTCCTGACTTTC.

This chain joins TRBV19 and TRBJ1-2; D is unresolved. The CDR3 has 11 residues. The V end lost 8 bases, the J end lost 4 bases, and 8 bases lay between the germline ends. Germline V gene sequence: CDR1 LNHDA, CDR2 SQIVND (reference sequence). This CDR3 reads CASRYSYGYTF. The CDR3 DNA is TGTGCCAGTCGATATAGCTATGGCTACACCTTC.

This chain links TRBV7-9 with TRBJ2-7; possible D gene TRBD2, 5 bases. The length of the CDR3 is 17 residues. V lost 5 bases and J 4 bases, leaving 24 bases between the germline ends. Germline assignment: CDR1 SEHNR and CDR2 FQNEAQ (reference sequence). CDR3 protein: CASSPSRGEGQPYEQYF. CDR3 DNA: TGTGCCAGCAGCCCCTCCCGGGGTGAGGGCCAACCTTACGAGCAGTACTTC.

This chain links TRBV27 with TRBJ2-7; 7 bases are a match to TRBD2. Trimming took 2 bases from V and 2 from J; bases not matched to a gene: 6. Germline CDR1 MNHEY, CDR2 SMNVEV (reference sequence). The CDR3 spans 15 residues. This chain's CDR3 is CASSLLAGVTYEQYF. CDR3 DNA: TGTGCCAGCAGTTTACTGGCGGGAGTTACCTACGAGCAGTACTTC.

This sequence joins TRBV5-1 and TRBJ2-3; D could derive from TRBD1 or TRBD2 (6 bases each). The germline gives CDR1 SGHRS, CDR2 YFSETQ. This CDR3 is 15 amino acids long. The germline V and J ends were trimmed by 0 bases and 4 bases, with 12 bases remaining between them. CDR3 nucleotides: TGCGCCAGCAGCTTGGTGGGGGGCAGCCCAGATACGCAGTATTTT. Amino acid sequence: CASSLVGGSPDTQYF.

This sequence joins TRBV7-9 and TRBJ1-2; D is uncertain. Trimming removed 5 bases from V and 0 bases from J, with 13 bases in between. Per germline, CDR1 SEHNR and CDR2 FQNEAQ (reference sequence). This CDR3 spans 15 amino acids. CDR3 DNA: TGTGCCAGCAGCCCGATACCCGTAGCTAACTATGGCTACACCTTC. Encoded protein: CASSPIPVANYGYTF.

CDR3: CASSLGRSYEQYF. The DNA of the CDR3 is TGTGCCAGCAGCTTAGGACGGTCCTACGAGCAGTACTTC. The J gene is TRBJ2-7, the V gene TRBV7-8; no clear D. This CDR3 contains 13 residues. The V end was cut by 1 base, the J end by 1 base, with 5 bases between. Germline-derived CDR1 and CDR2 are SGHVS and FQNEAQ.

The CDR3 DNA reads TGTGCCAGCAGTGAAGGCGGGGCAGTGAACACTGAAGCTTTCTTT. It translates to CASSEGGAVNTEAFF. The chain has TRBV6-1 and TRBJ1-1; tentative D call: TRBD1 (5 bases). V dropped 1 base and J dropped 0 bases, with 9 bases sitting between them. The germline CDR1 and CDR2 sequences are MNHNS and SASEGT. The length of the CDR3 is 15 residues.

The genes are TRBV19 and TRBJ2-5, with D possibly being TRBD1 (6 bases). Trimming took 4 bases from V and 1 from J, leaving 10 bases between them. The length of the CDR3 is 14 residues. Germline V gene data show CDR1 as LNHDA and CDR2 as SQIVND (reference sequence). The CDR3 coding sequence is TGTGCCAGTAGTAGAGGACAGATCCAAGAGACCCAGTACTTC. It encodes CASSRGQIQETQYF.

The chain has TRBV7-8 and TRBJ1-2; D is undetermined. Trimming removed 5 bases from V and 4 bases from J, with 11 bases in between. In germline, CDR1 is SGHVS, CDR2 FQNEAQ. This CDR3 is built from 13 residues. CDR3 sequence: CASSITVSYGYTF. DNA of the CDR3: TGTGCCAGCAGCATCACTGTCTCCTATGGCTACACCTTC.

The V and J genes are TRBV7-9 and TRBJ2-2; either TRBD1 or TRBD2 may supply D (5 bases each). The CDR3 length is 16 residues. Germline CDR1 and CDR2: SEHNR and FQNEAQ (reference sequence). The V gene lost 3 bases and the J gene lost 3 bases, with 14 bases spanning the gap. The DNA of the CDR3 is TGTGCCAGCAGCTTCATGGGGGTGAGAGACACCGGGGAGCTGTTTTTT. Translation gives CASSFMGVRDTGELFF.

The chain links TRBV28 to TRBJ2-3, with 9 bases that match TRBD1. CDR1 MDHEN and CDR2 SYDVKM come from the germline V gene. CDR3 length equals 15 residues. V dropped 5 bases and J dropped 3; count of bases not matched to a gene: 6. CDR3: CASSPHGTGTDTQYF. DNA for the CDR3: TGTGCCAGCAGTCCCCACGGGACAGGGACAGATACGCAGTATTTT.

This clone was detected once. Other DNA sequences in this specimen translate into the identical CDR3. The chain has TRBV18 and TRBJ1-1; D unclear. Trimming removed 3 bases from V and 2 bases from J, with 7 bases in between. Germline CDR1 is KGHSH and CDR2 is LQKENI. The CDR3 length is 13 residues. DNA of the CDR3: TGTGCCAGCTCACCGGGTCTCAACACTGAAGCTTTCTTT. Translating it yields CASSPGLNTEAFF.

A note on this clone: Other nucleotide sequences in the sample specify the same CDR3. This rearrangement joins TRBV5-1 to TRBJ1-3, with TRBD1 matching 7 bases. Germline V gives CDR1 SGHRS, CDR2 YFSETQ. Trimming at V came to 0 bases and at J to 2 bases, leaving 2 bases not matched to a gene. The CDR3 has 15 residues. The CDR3 loop reads CASSLAGTAGNTIYF. The CDR3 DNA follows: TGCGCCAGCAGCTTGGCCGGGACAGCTGGAAACACCATATATTTT.

The V call is TRBV18, the J call TRBJ2-7; D perhaps matches TRBD2 (6 bases). Germline CDR1 reads KGHSH; CDR2 reads LQKENI. The CDR3 runs to 16 residues. Trimming left V 5 bases short and J 3 bases short, with 20 bases between. CDR3 amino acids: CASSAKARGGLYEQYF. The CDR3 DNA reads TGTGCCAGCTCAGCGAAGGCGCGGGGCGGCCTCTACGAGCAGTACTTC.

The rearrangement joins TRBV14 to TRBJ1-3, with D unclear. CDR3 length: 16 amino acids. The germline CDR1 and CDR2 sequences are SGHDN and FVKESK. V was pared by 1 base and J by 0 bases, with 10 bases between. CDR3 coding DNA: TGTGCCAGCAGCCAAGCGGGCACTCACTCTGGAAACACCATATATTTT. As protein: CASSQAGTHSGNTIYF.

V is TRBV28 and J is TRBJ1-2; D gene unclear. Trimming took off 6 bases at V and 7 bases at J, with 21 bases between the two ends. The CDR3 runs to 15 residues. The germline CDR1 and CDR2 sequences are MDHEN and SYDVKM. The CDR3 bases are TGTGCCAGCAGAGCCCGGACCCTCCGGTGGAGTGGCTACACCTTC. Translation: CASRARTLRWSGYTF.

The J gene is TRBJ2-3, the V gene TRBV15; 8 bases agree with TRBD1. The length of the CDR3 is 15 residues. Per the germline V gene, CDR1 is LNHNV and CDR2 is YYDKDF (reference sequence). J gave up 3 bases and V 3 bases, and 5 bases lay outside the gene matches. CDR3 bases: TGTGCCACCAGCAGGGGACAGGTGGAGACAGATACGCAGTATTTT. It encodes CATSRGQVETDTQYF.

The gene calls are TRBV27 and TRBJ2-7, with D perhaps assigned TRBD1 or TRBD2 (6 bases each). The V gene's germline CDR1 is MNHEY and CDR2 SMNVEV (reference sequence). This CDR3 region has 13 residues. The ends were cut back, 4 bases at V and 3 bases at J, with 10 bases in the middle. In DNA form, the CDR3 reads TGTGCCAGCAGTTACGGGGGCAACTACGAGCAGTACTTC. It codes for CASSYGGNYEQYF.